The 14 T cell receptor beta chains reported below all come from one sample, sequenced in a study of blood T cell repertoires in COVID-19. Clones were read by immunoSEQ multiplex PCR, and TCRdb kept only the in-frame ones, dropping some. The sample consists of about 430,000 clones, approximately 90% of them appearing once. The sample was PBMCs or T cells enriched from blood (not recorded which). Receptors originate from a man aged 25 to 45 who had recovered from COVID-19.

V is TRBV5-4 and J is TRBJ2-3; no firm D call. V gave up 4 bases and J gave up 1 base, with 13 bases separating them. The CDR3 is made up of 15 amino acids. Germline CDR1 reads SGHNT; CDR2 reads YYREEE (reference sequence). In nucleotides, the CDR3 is TGTGCCAGCAGCCGCTGGTCCCCGGGCACAGATACGCAGTATTTT. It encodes CASSRWSPGTDTQYF.

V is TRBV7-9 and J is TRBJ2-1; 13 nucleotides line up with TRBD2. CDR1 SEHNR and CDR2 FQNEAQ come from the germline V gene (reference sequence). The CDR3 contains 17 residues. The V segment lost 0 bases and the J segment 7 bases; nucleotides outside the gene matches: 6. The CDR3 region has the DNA TGTGCCAGCAGCTTAGCGCGGGGACTAGCGGGAACTAATGAGCAGTTCTTC. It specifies CASSLARGLAGTNEQFF.

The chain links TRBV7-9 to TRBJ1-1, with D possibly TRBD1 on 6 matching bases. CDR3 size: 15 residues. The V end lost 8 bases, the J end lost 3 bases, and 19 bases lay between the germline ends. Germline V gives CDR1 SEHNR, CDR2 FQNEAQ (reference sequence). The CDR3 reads CASSSWTARDTEAFF. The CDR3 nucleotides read TGTGCCAGCTCCTCCTGGACAGCTCGGGACACTGAAGCTTTCTTT. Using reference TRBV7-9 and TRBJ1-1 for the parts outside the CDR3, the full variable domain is DTGVSQNPRHKITKRGQNVTFRCDPISEHNRLYWYRQTLGQGPEFLTYFQNEAQLEKSRLLSDRFSAERPKGSFSTLEIQRTEQGDSAMYLCASSSWTARDTEAFFGQGTRLTVV.

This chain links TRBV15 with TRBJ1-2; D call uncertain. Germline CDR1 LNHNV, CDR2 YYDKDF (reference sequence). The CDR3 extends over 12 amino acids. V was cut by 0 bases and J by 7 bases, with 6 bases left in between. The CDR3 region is CATSRDLGGYTF. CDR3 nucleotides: TGTGCCACCAGCAGAGATCTCGGTGGCTACACCTTC.

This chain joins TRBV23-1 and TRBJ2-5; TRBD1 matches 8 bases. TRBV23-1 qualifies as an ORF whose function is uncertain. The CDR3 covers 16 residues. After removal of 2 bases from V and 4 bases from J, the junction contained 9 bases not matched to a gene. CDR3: CASSQMDLQGVETQYF. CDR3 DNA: TGCGCCAGCAGTCAAATGGACCTACAGGGGGTAGAGACCCAGTACTTC.

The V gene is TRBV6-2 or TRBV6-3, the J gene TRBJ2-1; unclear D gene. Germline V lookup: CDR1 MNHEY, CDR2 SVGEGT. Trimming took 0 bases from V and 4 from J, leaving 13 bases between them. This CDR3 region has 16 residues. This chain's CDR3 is CASSYSTGEVYNEQFF. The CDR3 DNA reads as TGTGCCAGCAGTTACTCGACCGGCGAGGTTTACAATGAGCAGTTCTTC.

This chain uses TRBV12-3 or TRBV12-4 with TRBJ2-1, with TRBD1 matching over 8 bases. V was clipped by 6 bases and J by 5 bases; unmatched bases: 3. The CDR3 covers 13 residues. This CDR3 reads CASSRTGNNEQFF. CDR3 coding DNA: TGTGCCAGCAGCAGGACAGGGAACAATGAGCAGTTCTTC.

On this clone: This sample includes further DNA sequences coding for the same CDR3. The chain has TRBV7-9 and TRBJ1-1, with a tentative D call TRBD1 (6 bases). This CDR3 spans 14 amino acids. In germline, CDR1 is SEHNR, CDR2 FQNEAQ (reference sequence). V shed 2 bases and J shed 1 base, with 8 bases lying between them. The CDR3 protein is CASSLLQGNTEAFF. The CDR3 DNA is TGTGCCAGCAGCTTACTACAGGGGAACACTGAAGCTTTCTTT.

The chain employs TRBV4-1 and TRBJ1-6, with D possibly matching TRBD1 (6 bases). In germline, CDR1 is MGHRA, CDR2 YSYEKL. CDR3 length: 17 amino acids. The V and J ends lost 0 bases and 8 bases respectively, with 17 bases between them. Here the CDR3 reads CASSQDARTARDSPLHF. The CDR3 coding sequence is TGCGCCAGCAGCCAAGATGCACGGACAGCACGCGATTCACCCCTCCACTTT.

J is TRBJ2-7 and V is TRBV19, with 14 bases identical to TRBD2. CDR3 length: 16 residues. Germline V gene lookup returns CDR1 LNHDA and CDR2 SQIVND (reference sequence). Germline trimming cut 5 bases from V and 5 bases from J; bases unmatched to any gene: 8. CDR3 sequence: CASSGDGTSGSHEQYF. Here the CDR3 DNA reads TGTGCCAGTAGTGGGGACGGGACTAGCGGGAGCCACGAGCAGTACTTC.

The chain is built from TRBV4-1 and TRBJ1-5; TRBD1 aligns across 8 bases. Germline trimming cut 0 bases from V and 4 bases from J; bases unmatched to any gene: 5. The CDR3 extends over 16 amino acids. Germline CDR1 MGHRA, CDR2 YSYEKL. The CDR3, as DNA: TGCGCCAGCAGCCAAGATTTGGGACAGGAGAATCAGCCCCAGCATTTT. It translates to CASSQDLGQENQPQHF.

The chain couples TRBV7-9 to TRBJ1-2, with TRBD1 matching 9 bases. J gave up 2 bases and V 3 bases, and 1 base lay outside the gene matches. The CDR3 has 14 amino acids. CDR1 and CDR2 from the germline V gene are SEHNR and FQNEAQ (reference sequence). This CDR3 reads CASSFGQGNYGYTF. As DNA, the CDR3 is TGTGCCAGCAGCTTTGGACAGGGGAACTATGGCTACACCTTC.

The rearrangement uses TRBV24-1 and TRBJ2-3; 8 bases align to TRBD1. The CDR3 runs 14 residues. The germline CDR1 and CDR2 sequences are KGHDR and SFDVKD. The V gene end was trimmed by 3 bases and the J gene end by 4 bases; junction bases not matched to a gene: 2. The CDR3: CATSDKTGADTQYF. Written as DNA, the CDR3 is TGTGCCACCAGTGATAAGACAGGGGCAGATACGCAGTATTTT.

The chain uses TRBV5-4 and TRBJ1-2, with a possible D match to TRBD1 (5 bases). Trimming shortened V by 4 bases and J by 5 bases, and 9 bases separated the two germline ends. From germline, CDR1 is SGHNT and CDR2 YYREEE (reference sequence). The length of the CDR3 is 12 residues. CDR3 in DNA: TGTGCCAGCAGCCCGACAGATTATGGCTACACCTTC. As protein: CASSPTDYGYTF.